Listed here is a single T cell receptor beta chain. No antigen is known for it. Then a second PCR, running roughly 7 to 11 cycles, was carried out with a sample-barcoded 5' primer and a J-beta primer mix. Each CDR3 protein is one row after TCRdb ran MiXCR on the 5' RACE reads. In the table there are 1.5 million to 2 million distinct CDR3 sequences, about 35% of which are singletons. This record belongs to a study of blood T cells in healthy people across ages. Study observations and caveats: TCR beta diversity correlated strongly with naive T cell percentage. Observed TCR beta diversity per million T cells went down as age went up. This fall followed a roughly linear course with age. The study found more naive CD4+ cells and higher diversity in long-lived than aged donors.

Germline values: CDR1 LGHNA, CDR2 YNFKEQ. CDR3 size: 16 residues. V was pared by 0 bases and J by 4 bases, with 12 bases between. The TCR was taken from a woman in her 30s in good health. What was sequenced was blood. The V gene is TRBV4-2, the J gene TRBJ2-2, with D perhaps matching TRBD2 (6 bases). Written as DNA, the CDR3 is TGTGCCAGCAGCCAAGATATGGGGGGAGTCACCGGGGAGCTGTTTTTT. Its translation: CASSQDMGGVTGELFF.